This T cell receptor (beta chain) was obtained from a study of blood T cell repertoires in COVID-19. About the research overall: In each case, the material was cDNA or gDNA derived from T cells, B-cell-depleted T cells, or PBMCs.

Per the germline V gene, CDR1 is KGHSH and CDR2 is LQKENI. Losses at the gene ends were 2 bases for V and 4 bases for J; bases not matched to a gene: 6. The CDR3 runs to 15 residues. Study processing details: Amplifying reference gene primers gave estimates of nucleated cell counts. The table came from immunoSEQ multiplex PCR; TCRdb's copy has only in-frame clones and leaves some out. Clonal size and the V and J genes are those of that table, whereas D and trimming came from the DNA. The sample holds around 30,000 clones, about 90% seen once. The sequence was collected from a man aged 80 or over with acute or convalescent COVID-19. The sample taken for sequencing was peripheral blood. This chain uses TRBV18 with TRBJ2-3; 7 bases line up with TRBD1. In DNA, the CDR3 is TGTGCCAGCTCACCAGGGACAGTGCAAGCAGATACGCAGTATTTT. Translating it yields CASSPGTVQADTQYF.